Reported below is one T cell receptor beta chain. This clone was recorded once. Its antigen has not been determined. It has no much larger one-base neighbor in the sample; base qualities were not kept. The protocol used for the library was the immunoSEQ multiplex PCR assay. TCRdb carries this immuneACCESS record with in-frame sequences only. Its versions omit some clonotypes, under half of them owing to an unresolved V gene in the studies checked, with the rest unexplained. The sample yields hundreds of thousands of clones; approximately 88% were counted once. Roughly 0.0097% of the sample is held by the ten biggest clonotypes. V is shortened by 3 bases, J by 3 bases, and the region joining them spans 14 bases. The CDR3 contains 16 residues, cysteine and phenylalanine counted. The read is trimmed to its CDR3 DNA, 48 bases read in frame from base 1. CDR1 MNHEY and CDR2 SMNVEV were looked up in the germline V gene (reference sequence).

The data were obtained in a study of shared T cell receptors in the human thymus (dated by TCRdb to about 2021). With respect to the entire study: The study examined how the human thymus generates shared, self-reactive T-cell receptor alpha chains.

These data were likewise used in another study, on human thymus T cells. Drawing on the second study: Donors were immunologically healthy infants undergoing open corrective cardiac surgery for congenital heart defects in Finland. Thymus tissue was collected as surgical resects that were removed during corrective cardiac surgery. V and J gene segment usage appeared biased in both thymic and peripheral blood repertoires. Highly overlapping thymic TCR repertoires among unrelated individuals were reported in the related research. The study used roughly 8 infant thymus samples plus four related peripheral blood samples to characterize TCR alpha and beta repertoires. Donor ages ranging from roughly 7 to 250 days were recorded, and six or seven male and a couple of female infants were included in the cohort. Thymocytes were released mechanically from tissue and stored at -70 °C as pellets of 10-30 million cells. Genomic DNA was extracted from frozen cell pellets with a QIAsymphony instrument. TCRB and TCRAD loci were amplified from a standardized quantity of quality-controlled genomic DNA using the immunoSEQ multiplex PCR assay. Amplicons spanned the V(D)J region at a length sufficient to cover the CDR3 and identify V and J genes. The commercial immunoSEQ service was used to sequence amplicons on an Illumina platform. Primer bias and sequencing errors were corrected as previously described, and TCRAD and TCRB were defined on the basis of the IMGT database. Repertoires were analysed with immunoSEQ Analyzer 3.0 and VDJTools, covering basic statistics, V/J segment usage, diversity estimates, rarefaction and pairwise overlap. To estimate diversity, the Chao1, ChaoE, Efron-Thisted, Shannon and inverse Simpson indices were applied, and diversity was also estimated on datasets down-sampled to the smallest sample. Repertoire overlap used strict matching of CDR3 nucleotide sequence, V gene and J gene, with Jaccard-based multidimensional scaling clustering. On average, thymus samples yielded roughly 800,000 unique TCRB clonotypes, whereas blood samples yielded some 92,000.

This sequence uses TRBV27 and TRBJ2-2, and the D gene may be TRBD2, 6 bases matching. Sequencing input: thymocytes. The receptor was derived from a boy younger than two with a congenital heart defect. Donor details come from another sample of the same person, matched by shared clones. In nucleotide form, the sequence is TGTGCCAGCAGTTTTGGGGGGAGGCCGGACACCGGGGAGCTGTTTTTT. This is translated as CASSFGGRPDTGELFF.